Below, one TCR beta chain is given with its context. This sample is part of a study of control samples from healthy donors and cancer patients. The repertoire was sequenced with immunoSEQ multiplex PCR; TCRdb's copy has only in-frame clones and lacks some. Of tens of thousands of clones listed, about 88% are singletons. V dropped 4 bases and J dropped 4; count of bases not matched to a gene: 3. This CDR3 is 12 amino acids long. Looked up from germline, CDR1 is SQVTM and CDR2 is ANQGSEA. The receptor's source is a woman aged 50 to 65 in good health. Sequencing was carried out using blood. The V and J genes are TRBV29-1 and TRBJ2-7, with 8 bases identical to TRBD1. The CDR3 protein is CSVVRTGYEQYF. The CDR3 bases are TGCAGCGTTGTGAGGACAGGGTACGAGCAGTACTTC.